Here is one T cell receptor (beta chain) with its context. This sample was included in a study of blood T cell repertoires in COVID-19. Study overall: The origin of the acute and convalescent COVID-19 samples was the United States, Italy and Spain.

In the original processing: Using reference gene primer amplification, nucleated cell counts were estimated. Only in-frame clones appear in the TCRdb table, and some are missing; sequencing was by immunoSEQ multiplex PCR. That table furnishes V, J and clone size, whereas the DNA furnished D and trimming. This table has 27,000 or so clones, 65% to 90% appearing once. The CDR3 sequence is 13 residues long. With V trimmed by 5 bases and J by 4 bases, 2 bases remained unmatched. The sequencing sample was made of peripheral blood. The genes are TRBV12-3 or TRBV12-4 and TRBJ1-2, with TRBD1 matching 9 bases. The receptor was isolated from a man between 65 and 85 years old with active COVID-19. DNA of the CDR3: TGTGCCAGCAGTAAGGGACAGGGCTATGGCTACACCTTC. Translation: CASSKGQGYGYTF.